Listed below are T cell receptor beta chains from one sample, sequenced in a study of post-analysis software for immune sequencing data. One entry per CDR3 protein, called by TCRdb with MiXCR from the PCR reads. This repertoire shows more than 500,000 distinct CDR3 sequences, 34% found once; its top ten account for around 6%. Material: blood. The receptors shown here come from a girl aged 2-17 years with multiple sclerosis. CDR3s include the opening cysteine and the closing phenylalanine or tryptophan. Rows give clone size only sometimes, using once, few, many, or a class for an expanded clone.

clone size: few; V gene: TRBV24-1; J gene: TRBJ2-5; CDR3 protein: CATSQGRDNNQETQYF
clone size: few; V gene: TRBV6-2/TRBV6-3; J gene: TRBJ2-5; CDR3 protein: CASRRTGGEETQYF
clone size: few; V gene: TRBV5-1; J gene: TRBJ2-7; CDR3 protein: CASSFTVNEGQGYEQYF
clone size: -; V gene: TRBV7-8; J gene: TRBJ2-1; CDR3 protein: CASRRILGYPVGNEQFF
clone size: many; V gene: TRBV9; J gene: TRBJ2-5; CDR3 protein: CASSVGPQETQYF
clone size: -; V gene: TRBV19; J gene: TRBJ1-5; CDR3 protein: CASSIVTGWNQPQHF
clone size: few; V gene: TRBV7-2; J gene: TRBJ2-1; CDR3 protein: CASSFQTAGANEQFF
clone size: -; V gene: TRBV12-3/TRBV12-4; J gene: TRBJ1-1; CDR3 protein: CASSLDSGQTEAFF
clone size: few; V gene: TRBV3-1; J gene: TRBJ2-7; CDR3 protein: CASSLLSGETSLSYEQYF
clone size: -; V gene: TRBV5-5; J gene: TRBJ2-7; CDR3 protein: CASSRGPAGSGEQYF
clone size: -; V gene: TRBV6-5; J gene: TRBJ1-2; CDR3 protein: CASGRPGSNYGYTF
clone size: -; V gene: TRBV7-6; J gene: TRBJ2-3; CDR3 protein: CASSLAGVITDTQYF
clone size: -; V gene: TRBV7-9; J gene: TRBJ1-5; CDR3 protein: CASSQGGQVGNQPQHF
clone size: -; V gene: TRBV10-3; J gene: TRBJ1-5; CDR3 protein: CAVQGSTNQPQHF
clone size: -; V gene: TRBV6-5; J gene: TRBJ2-5; CDR3 protein: CASKPGTGAGETQYF
clone size: -; V gene: TRBV11-2; J gene: TRBJ1-6; CDR3 protein: CASSSYRGNNSPLHF
clone size: once; V gene: TRBV3-1; J gene: TRBJ1-6; CDR3 protein: CASSQGAGRNSPPHF
clone size: -; V gene: TRBV7-6; J gene: TRBJ2-5; CDR3 protein: CASSLVPSVVSLETQYF
clone size: -; V gene: TRBV12-3/TRBV12-4; J gene: TRBJ2-5; CDR3 protein: CPSSNRRAVQETQYF
clone size: -; V gene: TRBV7-2; J gene: TRBJ2-5; CDR3 protein: CASSLVGQGRETQYF
clone size: few; V gene: TRBV12-3/TRBV12-4; J gene: TRBJ1-6; CDR3 protein: CASRVGQGISSYNSPLHF
clone size: -; V gene: TRBV6-6; J gene: TRBJ1-2; CDR3 protein: CASSYAGGRSSYTF
clone size: -; V gene: TRBV20-1; J gene: TRBJ1-4; CDR3 protein: CSARVAGGTEEKLFF
clone size: -; V gene: TRBV6-1; J gene: TRBJ1-2; CDR3 protein: CASSDPEGTGASGYTF
clone size: few; V gene: TRBV20-1; J gene: TRBJ2-5; CDR3 protein: CSGQEGGAAQETQYF
clone size: -; V gene: TRBV6-5; J gene: TRBJ1-1; CDR3 protein: CASSHGGNTEAFF
clone size: -; V gene: TRBV7-8; J gene: TRBJ2-3; CDR3 protein: CASSLVGIPDTQYF
clone size: -; V gene: TRBV28; J gene: TRBJ1-5; CDR3 protein: CASSPDWSRPQHF
clone size: -; V gene: TRBV7-2; J gene: TRBJ2-1; CDR3 protein: CASSPTHPNEQFF
clone size: -; V gene: TRBV7-9; J gene: TRBJ2-1; CDR3 protein: CASSPLPGTGGYEQFF
clone size: few; V gene: TRBV20-1; J gene: TRBJ2-1; CDR3 protein: CSARDTAEYNEQFF
clone size: few; V gene: TRBV20-1; J gene: TRBJ2-1; CDR3 protein: CSALDRVSSYNEQFF
clone size: few; V gene: TRBV4-1; J gene: TRBJ2-3; CDR3 protein: CASSQDQSTDTQYF
clone size: -; V gene: TRBV4-2; J gene: TRBJ2-3; CDR3 protein: CASSQAPGLADTDTQYF
clone size: -; V gene: TRBV14; J gene: TRBJ1-2; CDR3 protein: CASSQGTASYGYTF
clone size: few; V gene: TRBV5-1; J gene: TRBJ2-7; CDR3 protein: CASSLAGRVSLYEQYF
clone size: -; V gene: TRBV4-1; J gene: TRBJ2-1; CDR3 protein: CASSQAIYAGNEQFF
clone size: once; V gene: TRBV7-8; J gene: TRBJ1-1; CDR3 protein: CASSLLLAGNTEAFF
clone size: -; V gene: TRBV15; J gene: TRBJ1-5; CDR3 protein: CATSRGEANQPQHF
clone size: -; V gene: TRBV20-1; J gene: TRBJ2-1; CDR3 protein: CSASAGNYRNEQFF
clone size: -; V gene: TRBV27; J gene: TRBJ2-5; CDR3 protein: CASADGRGREQETQYF
clone size: -; V gene: TRBV2; J gene: TRBJ2-7; CDR3 protein: CASSPQRVGSYEQYF
clone size: -; V gene: TRBV5-1; J gene: TRBJ2-2; CDR3 protein: CASFYAGELFF
clone size: -; V gene: TRBV10-3; J gene: TRBJ2-3; CDR3 protein: CAISDPSGGLITDTQYF
clone size: -; V gene: TRBV29-1; J gene: TRBJ2-3; CDR3 protein: CSVEPRDRGTDTQYF
clone size: -; V gene: TRBV5-5; J gene: TRBJ2-7; CDR3 protein: CASSVDPDTGFYEQYF
clone size: -; V gene: TRBV5-1; J gene: TRBJ2-1; CDR3 protein: CASKEREVHNEQFF
clone size: -; V gene: TRBV5-6; J gene: TRBJ1-1; CDR3 protein: CASSFPRRMNTEAFF
clone size: -; V gene: TRBV5-4; J gene: TRBJ1-4; CDR3 protein: CASSADVGDEKLFF
clone size: -; V gene: TRBV7-6; J gene: TRBJ2-7; CDR3 protein: CASSFSGNIYEQYF
clone size: -; V gene: TRBV5-6; J gene: TRBJ2-5; CDR3 protein: CASSLGAWETQYF
clone size: few; V gene: TRBV28; J gene: TRBJ2-7; CDR3 protein: CASSSPDSSYEQYF